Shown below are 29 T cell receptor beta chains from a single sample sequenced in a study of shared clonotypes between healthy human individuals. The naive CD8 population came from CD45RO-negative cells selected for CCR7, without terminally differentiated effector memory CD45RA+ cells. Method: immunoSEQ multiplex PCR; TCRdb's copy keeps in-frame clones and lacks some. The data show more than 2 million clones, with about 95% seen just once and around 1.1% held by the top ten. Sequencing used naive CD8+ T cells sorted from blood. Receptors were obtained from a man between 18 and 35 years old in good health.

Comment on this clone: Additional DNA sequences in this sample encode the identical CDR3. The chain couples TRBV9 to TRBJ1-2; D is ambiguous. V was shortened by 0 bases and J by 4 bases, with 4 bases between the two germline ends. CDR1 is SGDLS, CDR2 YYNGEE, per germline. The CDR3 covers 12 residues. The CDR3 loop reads CASSVGGYGYTF. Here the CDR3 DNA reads TGTGCCAGCAGCGTAGGAGGCTATGGCTACACCTTC.

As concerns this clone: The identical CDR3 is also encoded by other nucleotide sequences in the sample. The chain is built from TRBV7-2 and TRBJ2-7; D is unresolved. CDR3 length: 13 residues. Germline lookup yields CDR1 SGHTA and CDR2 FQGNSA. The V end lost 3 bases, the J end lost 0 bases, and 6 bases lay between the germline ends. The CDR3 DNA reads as TGTGCCAGCAGCTTTGGGCCCTCCTACGAGCAGTACTTC. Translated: CASSFGPSYEQYF. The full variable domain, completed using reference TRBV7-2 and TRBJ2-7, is GAGVSQSPSNKVTEKGKDVELRCDPISGHTALYWYRQSLGQGLEFLIYFQGNSAPDKSGLPSDRFSAERTGGSVSTLTIQRTQQEDSAVYLCASSFGPSYEQYFGPGTRLTVT.

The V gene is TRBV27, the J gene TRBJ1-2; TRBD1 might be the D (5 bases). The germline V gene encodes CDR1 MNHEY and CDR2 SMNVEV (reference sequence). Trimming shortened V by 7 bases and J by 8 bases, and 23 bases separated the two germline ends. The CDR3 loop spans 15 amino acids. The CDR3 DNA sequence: TGTGCCAGCACCGGCGACCGGGACGCGTTGCGCGGCTACACCTTC. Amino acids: CASTGDRDALRGYTF.

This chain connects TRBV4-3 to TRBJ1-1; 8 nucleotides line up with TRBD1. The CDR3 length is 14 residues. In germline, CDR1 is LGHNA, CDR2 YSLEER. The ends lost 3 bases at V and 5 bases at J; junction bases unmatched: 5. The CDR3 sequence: CASSQDRVETEAFF. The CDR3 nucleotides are TGCGCCAGCAGCCAGGACAGGGTTGAGACTGAAGCTTTCTTT.

As DNA, the CDR3 is TGTGCCAGCAGTTCGCCGTTTGAGGACAGGGGTGGGTATGGCTACACCTTC. Translation: CASSSPFEDRGGYGYTF. This chain joins TRBV28 and TRBJ1-2; 9 bases are a match to TRBD1. V shed 4 bases, J shed 5 bases, and the junction held 14 bases outside the gene matches. Germline assignment: CDR1 MDHEN and CDR2 SYDVKM. This CDR3 is built from 17 residues.

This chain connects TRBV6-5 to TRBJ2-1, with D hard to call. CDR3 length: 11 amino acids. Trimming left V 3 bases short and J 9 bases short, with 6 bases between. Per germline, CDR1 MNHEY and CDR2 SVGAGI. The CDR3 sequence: CASSYNTEQFF. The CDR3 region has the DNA TGTGCCAGCAGTTATAATACTGAGCAGTTCTTC.

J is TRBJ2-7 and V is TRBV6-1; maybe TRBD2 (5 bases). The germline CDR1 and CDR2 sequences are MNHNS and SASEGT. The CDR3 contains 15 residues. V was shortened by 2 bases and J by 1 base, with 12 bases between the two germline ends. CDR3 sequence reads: CASSEIVLGSYEQYF. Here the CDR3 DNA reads TGTGCCAGCAGTGAAATTGTACTAGGATCCTACGAGCAGTACTTC.

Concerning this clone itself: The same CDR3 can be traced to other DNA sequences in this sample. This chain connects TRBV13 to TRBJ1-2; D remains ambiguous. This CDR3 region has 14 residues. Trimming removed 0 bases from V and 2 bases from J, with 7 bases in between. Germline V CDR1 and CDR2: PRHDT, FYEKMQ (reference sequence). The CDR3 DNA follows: TGTGCCAGCAGCTTAGGCGGCAGCAACTATGGCTACACCTTC. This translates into CASSLGGSNYGYTF.

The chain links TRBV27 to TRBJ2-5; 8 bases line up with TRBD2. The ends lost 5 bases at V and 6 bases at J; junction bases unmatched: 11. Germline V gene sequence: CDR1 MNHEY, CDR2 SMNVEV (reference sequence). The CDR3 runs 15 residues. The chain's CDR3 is CASSPLTGGPKTQYF. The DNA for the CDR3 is TGTGCCAGCAGTCCTCTCACGGGGGGGCCGAAGACCCAGTACTTC.

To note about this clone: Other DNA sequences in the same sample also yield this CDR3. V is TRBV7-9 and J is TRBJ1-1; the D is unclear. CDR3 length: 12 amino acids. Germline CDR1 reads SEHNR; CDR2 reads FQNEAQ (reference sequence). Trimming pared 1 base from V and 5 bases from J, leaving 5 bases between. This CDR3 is CASSLVLTEAFF. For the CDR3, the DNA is TGTGCCAGCAGCTTAGTGTTAACTGAAGCTTTCTTT.

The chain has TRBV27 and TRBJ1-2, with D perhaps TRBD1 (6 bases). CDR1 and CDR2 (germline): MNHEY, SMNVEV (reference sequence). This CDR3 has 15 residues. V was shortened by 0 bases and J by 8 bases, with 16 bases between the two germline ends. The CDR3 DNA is TGTGCCAGCAGTTTATCGAATCGGGGGGCGGTAGGCTACACCTTC. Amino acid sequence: CASSLSNRGAVGYTF.

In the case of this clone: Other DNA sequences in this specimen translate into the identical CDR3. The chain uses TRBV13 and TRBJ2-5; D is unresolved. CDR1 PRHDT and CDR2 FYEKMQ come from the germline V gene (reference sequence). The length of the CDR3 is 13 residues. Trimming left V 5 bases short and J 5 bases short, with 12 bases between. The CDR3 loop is CASSPGVGETQYF. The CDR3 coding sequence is TGTGCCAGCAGCCCGGGTGTCGGGGAGACCCAGTACTTC.

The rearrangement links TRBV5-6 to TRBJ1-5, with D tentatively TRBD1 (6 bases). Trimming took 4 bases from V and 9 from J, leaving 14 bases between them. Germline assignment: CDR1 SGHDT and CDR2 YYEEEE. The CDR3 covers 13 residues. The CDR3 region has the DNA TGTGCCAGCAGCACGGGGGGGGCTCGGCCCCAGCATTTT. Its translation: CASSTGGARPQHF.

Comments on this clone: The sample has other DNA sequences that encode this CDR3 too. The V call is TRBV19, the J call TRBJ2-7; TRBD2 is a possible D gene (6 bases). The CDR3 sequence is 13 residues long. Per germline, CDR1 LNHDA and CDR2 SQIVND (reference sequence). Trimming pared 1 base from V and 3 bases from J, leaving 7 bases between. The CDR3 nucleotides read TGTGCCAGTAGTATAGGGCGGGGCTACGAGCAGTACTTC. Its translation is CASSIGRGYEQYF.

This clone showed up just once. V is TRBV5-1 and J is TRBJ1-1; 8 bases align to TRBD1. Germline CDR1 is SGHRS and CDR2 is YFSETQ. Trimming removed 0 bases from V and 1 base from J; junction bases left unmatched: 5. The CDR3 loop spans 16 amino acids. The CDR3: CASSLGPGTGNTEAFF. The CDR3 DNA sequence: TGCGCCAGCAGCTTGGGTCCCGGGACAGGGAACACTGAAGCTTTCTTT. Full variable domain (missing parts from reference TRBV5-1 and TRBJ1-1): KAGVTQTPRYLIKTRGQQVTLSCSPISGHRSVSWYQQTPGQGLQFLFEYFSETQRNKGNFPGRFSGRQFSNSRSEMNVSTLELGDSALYLCASSLGPGTGNTEAFFGQGTRLTVV.

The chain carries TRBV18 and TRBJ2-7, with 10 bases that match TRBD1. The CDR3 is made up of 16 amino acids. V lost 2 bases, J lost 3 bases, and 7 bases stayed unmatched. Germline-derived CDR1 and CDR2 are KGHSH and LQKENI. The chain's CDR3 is CASSPTGTGDFYEQYF. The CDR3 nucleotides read TGTGCCAGCTCACCAACCGGGACAGGGGACTTCTACGAGCAGTACTTC.

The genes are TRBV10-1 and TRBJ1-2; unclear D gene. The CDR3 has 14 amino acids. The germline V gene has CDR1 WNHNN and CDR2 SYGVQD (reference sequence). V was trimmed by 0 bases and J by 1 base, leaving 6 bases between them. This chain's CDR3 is CASSESGVNYGYTF. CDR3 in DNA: TGCGCCAGCAGTGAGTCCGGGGTTAACTATGGCTACACCTTC.

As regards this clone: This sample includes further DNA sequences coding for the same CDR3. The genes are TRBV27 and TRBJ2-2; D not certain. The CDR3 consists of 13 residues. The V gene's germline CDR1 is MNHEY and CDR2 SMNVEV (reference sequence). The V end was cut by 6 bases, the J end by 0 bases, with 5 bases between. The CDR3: CASSPPNTGELFF. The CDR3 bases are TGTGCCAGCAGCCCACCGAACACCGGGGAGCTGTTTTTT.

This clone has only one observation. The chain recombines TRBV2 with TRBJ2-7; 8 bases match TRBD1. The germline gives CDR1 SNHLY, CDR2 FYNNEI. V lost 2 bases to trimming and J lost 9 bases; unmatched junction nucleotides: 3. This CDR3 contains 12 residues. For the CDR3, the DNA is TGTGCCAGCAGTGAATGGCAGGGGGCGCAGTACTTC. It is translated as CASSEWQGAQYF.

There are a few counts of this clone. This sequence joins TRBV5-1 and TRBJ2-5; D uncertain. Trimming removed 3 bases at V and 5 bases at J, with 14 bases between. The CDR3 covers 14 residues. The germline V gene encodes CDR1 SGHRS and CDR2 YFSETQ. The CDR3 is CASSSRATSETQYF. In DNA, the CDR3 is TGCGCCAGCAGCTCCCGAGCGACCTCGGAGACCCAGTACTTC.

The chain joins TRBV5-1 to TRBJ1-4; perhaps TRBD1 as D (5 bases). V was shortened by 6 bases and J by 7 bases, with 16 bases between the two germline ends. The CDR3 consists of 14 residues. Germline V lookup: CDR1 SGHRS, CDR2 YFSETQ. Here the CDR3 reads CASTLGGGTEKLFF. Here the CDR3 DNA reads TGCGCCAGCACCCTCGGCGGGGGAACTGAAAAACTGTTTTTT.

The CDR3 here is CASSEVGWVRGLTEAFF. CDR3 bases: TGTGCCAGCAGTGAAGTAGGATGGGTACGGGGGCTAACTGAAGCTTTCTTT. The chain has TRBV2 and TRBJ1-1; tentatively, D is TRBD1 (6 bases). Germline CDR1 and CDR2: SNHLY and FYNNEI. CDR3 length: 17 amino acids. V lost 1 base and J lost 5, with 20 bases in between.

The CDR3: CASSSGQGDHEQYF. The DNA of the CDR3 is TGTGCCAGCAGCTCGGGACAGGGGGACCACGAGCAGTACTTC. The chain carries TRBV9 and TRBJ2-7; 11 positions match TRBD1. Germline V gene data show CDR1 as SGDLS and CDR2 as YYNGEE. CDR3 size: 14 residues. V trimming: 4 bases; J trimming: 5 bases; junction bases outside the gene matches: 5.

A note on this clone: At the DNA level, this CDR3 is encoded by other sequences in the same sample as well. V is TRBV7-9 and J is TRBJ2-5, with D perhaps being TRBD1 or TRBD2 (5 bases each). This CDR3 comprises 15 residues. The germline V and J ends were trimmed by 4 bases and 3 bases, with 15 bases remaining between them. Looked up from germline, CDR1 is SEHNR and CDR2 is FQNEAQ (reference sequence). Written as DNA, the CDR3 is TGTGCCAGCAGCTCACCGACCGGGACGGAAGAGACCCAGTACTTC. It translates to CASSSPTGTEETQYF.

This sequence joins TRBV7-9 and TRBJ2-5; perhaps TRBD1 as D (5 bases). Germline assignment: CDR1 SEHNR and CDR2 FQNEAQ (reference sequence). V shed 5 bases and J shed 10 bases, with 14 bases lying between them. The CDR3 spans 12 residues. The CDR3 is CASSPSPQGQYF. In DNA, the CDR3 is TGTGCCAGCAGCCCAAGTCCCCAGGGCCAGTACTTC.

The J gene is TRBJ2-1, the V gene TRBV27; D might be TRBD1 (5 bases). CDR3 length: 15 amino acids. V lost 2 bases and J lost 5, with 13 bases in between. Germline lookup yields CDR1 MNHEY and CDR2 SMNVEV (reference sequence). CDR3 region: CASSLLGPGDNEQFF. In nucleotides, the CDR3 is TGTGCCAGCAGTTTACTGGGGCCGGGCGACAATGAGCAGTTCTTC.

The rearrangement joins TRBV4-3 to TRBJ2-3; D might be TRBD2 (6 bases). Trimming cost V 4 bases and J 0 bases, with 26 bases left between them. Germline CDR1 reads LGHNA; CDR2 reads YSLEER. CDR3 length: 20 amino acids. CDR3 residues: CASSPIFPREEYTSTDTQYF. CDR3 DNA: TGCGCCAGCAGCCCGATATTTCCGCGGGAAGAGTATACTAGCACAGATACGCAGTATTTT.

The DNA for the CDR3 is TGTGCCAGCAGCTTATCAGGGGAAAATGAAAAACTGTTTTTT. Translation: CASSLSGENEKLFF. This chain links TRBV7-6 with TRBJ1-4; D possibly corresponds to TRBD1 (6 bases). Between the trimmed V and J ends, which lost 2 bases and 5 bases, there was a span of 9 bases. Per germline, CDR1 SGHVS and CDR2 FNYEAQ. This CDR3 comprises 14 residues.

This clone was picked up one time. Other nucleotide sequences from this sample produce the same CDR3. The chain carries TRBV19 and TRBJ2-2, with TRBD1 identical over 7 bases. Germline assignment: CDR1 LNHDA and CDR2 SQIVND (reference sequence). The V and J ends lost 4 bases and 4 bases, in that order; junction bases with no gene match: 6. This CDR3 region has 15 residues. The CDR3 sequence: CASSTRQGSTGELFF. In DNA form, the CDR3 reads TGTGCCAGTAGTACCAGACAGGGAAGCACCGGGGAGCTGTTTTTT.